This TCR beta chain emerged from a study of shared clonotypes between healthy human individuals. Positively selected for CCR7, the CD45RO-negative cells used as naive CD8 cells excluded terminally differentiated effector memory CD45RA+ cells. As concerns this clone: No antigen is known for it.

Study conclusions and caveats: Between a few donors, naive CD4 clonotypes were shared at a level of about 5%.

Germline CDR1 reads SGHNT; CDR2 reads YENEEA. There are 16 residues in the CDR3. Trimming took 5 bases from V and 5 from J; bases not matched to a gene: 13. The repertoire was sequenced with immunoSEQ multiplex PCR; TCRdb's copy has only in-frame clones and lacks some. The data hold about 2 million clones, with about 95% observed a single time. The rearrangement joins TRBV11-3 to TRBJ2-3; 7 nucleotides match TRBD1. What was sequenced was naive CD8+ T cells sorted from blood. The sequence was collected from a man between 18 and 29 years old in good health. CDR3 coding DNA: TGTGCCAGCAGCCCGTACCGGGACAGCGAGATAGATACGCAGTATTTT. This gives the protein CASSPYRDSEIDTQYF.